This note documents a single TCR beta chain sequence. Its antigen remains unidentified. Base qualities were left out, and no much larger clone turns up one base away. The instrument was an Illumina NovaSeq 6000. Using 5'RACE with constant-segment primers, TCRalpha and TCRbeta cDNA libraries were constructed, with sample barcodes and unique molecular identifiers added in the process. Trizol reagent was used to extract RNA from every sample. Libraries were amplified in two PCR steps, with a second sample barcode and Illumina TruSeq adapters added in the second step. Libraries were sequenced on an Illumina NovaSeq with 2 x 150 bp paired-end reads. In the source study's methods: With migec v1.2.7, reads were demultiplexed and then collapsed into UMI-guided consensus sequences. Using mixcr v2.1.11, UMI consensuses were aligned to TRA and TRB V and J templates and then assembled into clonotypes. Expanded or contracted clonotypes were those called significant by both edgeR and NoisET, with noise models trained on biological replicates. For edgeR calls, the thresholds were a false discovery rate-adjusted p below 0.01 and a log2 fold-change of 1. As an exploratory analysis of dynamics, max-normalized trajectories of the 1000 most abundant clonotypes were examined by PCA with hierarchical clustering. Separately sequenced CD4+ and CD8+ repertoires were used to assign the CD4 or CD8 phenotype of responding clones. TCRdb handled the public reads itself, with Q25 trimming in fastp and clone calling in MiXCR, and kept productive beta chains. When rows share a CDR3 protein, they turn into one entry using the most common DNA and genes. These V and J calls are TCRdb output, not the study's own analysis. This sample comprises approximately 450,000 distinct CDR3 sequences, 18% of them detected only once. The top ten hold 12% of the sample.

This entry comes from a study of T-cell memory formation after mild COVID-19 (dated by TCRdb to the early 2020s). For the wider study: TCR sequence clusters from the two donors were found to be largely donor specific. Longitudinal TCRalpha and TCRbeta repertoire sequencing tracked T-cell clones expanding and contracting after mild COVID-19 in a couple of donors. The cohort was made up of two young adult volunteers, one female and one male, who were previously healthy.

The germline V gene yields SNHLY for CDR1 and FYNNEI for CDR2. The CDR3 runs 13 amino acids, cysteine and phenylalanine included. Here the CDR3 DNA is all that survives: 39 bases in frame from base 1. V drops 6 bases and J drops 4 bases, leaving 12 bases in between. Results the study describes overall, beyond this receptor: Only a couple of mild cases were covered by the study, and larger cohorts that include severe cases with pre-infection samples were considered necessary. Contracting CD4+ clones appeared mostly in the CM and EM memory subsets, whereas CD8+ clones were enriched in EMRA. Whether the second-wave clones peaking on day 37 were SARS-CoV-2 specific was not confirmed. From day 15 to 85, contracting clones showed balanced CD4/CD8 phenotypes, whereas a second wave of clones that expanded from day 15 to 37 leaned towards CD4+. Some responding clones were found in pre-infection memory, which suggests that pre-existing cross-reactive memory T cells took part in the SARS-CoV-2 response.

Ficoll-Paque density gradient centrifugation was the method used to isolate PBMCs. The sequence is built from TRBV2 and TRBJ1-2; 6 matching bases give a weak D call of TRBD1. The source material was PBMCs or a T cell subset sorted from them (not recorded which). This clonotype originated in an adult woman who had mild COVID-19 (a few samples of this study predate the infection). The sample titles of this study are shuffled in the database, so cell type and time point are left out; the donor was told from shared clones. The CDR3: CASSEQGPYGYTF. The DNA sequence follows: TGTGCCAGCAGCGAACAGGGCCCCTATGGCTACACCTTC.